Here is one T cell receptor (beta chain) with its context. The Seattle site enrolled patients during active infection and followed them longitudinally. The data were obtained in a study of blood T cell repertoires in COVID-19. For the study at large: Nucleic acid was either cDNA or gDNA, and it came from T cells, B-cell-depleted T cells, or PBMCs.

Original methodology: By means of reference gene primer amplification, nucleated cell counts were estimated. Clones were sequenced by immunoSEQ multiplex PCR, and TCRdb holds only the in-frame ones, with some missing. V and J calls plus clone size are reproduced from that table; the DNA served to infer D and trimming. Of about 160,000 clones listed, around 74% are singletons. The receptor was derived from a woman aged 55-70 years with COVID-19, enrolled during active disease. Source material: peripheral blood.

The CDR3 reads CAWRKGVVSEQYF. The CDR3 DNA is TGTGCCTGGAGGAAGGGGGTGGTTTCCGAGCAGTACTTC. This chain joins TRBV30 and TRBJ2-7, with D possibly being TRBD1 (6 bases). V lost 3 bases and J 6 bases, leaving 15 bases between the germline ends. The CDR3 has 13 residues. Germline values: CDR1 GTSNPN, CDR2 SVGIG (reference sequence).